The rows below give T cell receptor beta chains drawn from one sample of a study of blood T cell repertoires in COVID-19. The assay was immunoSEQ multiplex PCR, and TCRdb's table has in-frame clones only and misses some. The sample shows over 200,000 clones, 89% of them seen only once. Sequencing input: peripheral blood. The receptor set was obtained from a middle-aged woman with acute or convalescent COVID-19. The CDR3 runs from the conserved cysteine through the conserved F or W. Each record gives: V gene, clone size, J gene, D gene, CDR3 protein, CDR3 DNA. A D gene is named only where the DNA matches it firmly. Rows may omit the clone size; those that give it use once, few, many or a size class.

TRBV4-2	few	TRBJ2-2	.	CASSQGQDTGELFF	TGTGCCAGCAGCCAAGGACAGGACACCGGGGAGCTGTTTTTT
TRBV30	.	TRBJ2-3	TRBD1	CAGSQGFYSTDTQYF	TGTGCCGGATCACAGGGGTTCTACAGCACAGATACGCAGTATTTT
TRBV11-2	.	TRBJ1-6	.	CASSLERGNSPLHF	TGTGCCAGCAGCTTAGAGCGGGGGAATTCACCCCTCCACTTT
TRBV25-1	.	TRBJ1-2	.	CASSDSMGAPYGYTF	TGTGCCAGCAGTGACTCCATGGGGGCCCCTTATGGCTACACCTTC
TRBV19	.	TRBJ1-1	.	CASSGHQAAFF	TGTGCCAGTAGTGGACACCAGGCAGCTTTCTTT
TRBV13	.	TRBJ2-2	.	CASSLGGVGTGELFF	TGTGCCAGCAGCTTAGGGGGAGTCGGCACCGGGGAGCTGTTTTTT
TRBV24-1	.	TRBJ2-5	TRBD1	CATSGDSQETQYF	TGTGCCACCAGTGGGGACAGCCAAGAGACCCAGTACTTC
TRBV6-5	.	TRBJ1-3	.	CASGAGHTIYF	TGTGCCAGCGGGGCGGGGCACACCATATATTTT
TRBV19	.	TRBJ2-5	.	CASSISGGRTETQYF	TGTGCCAGTAGTATATCCGGGGGAAGAACGGAGACCCAGTACTTC
TRBV12-5	.	TRBJ2-1	.	CASGLVIWQKVYNEQFF	TGTGCTAGTGGTTTGGTAATTTGGCAGAAAGTGTACAATGAGCAGTTCTTC
TRBV19	.	TRBJ1-2	TRBD1	CASSKGDSPTLNYGYTF	TGTGCCAGTAGTAAAGGGGACAGCCCAACCTTAAACTATGGCTACACCTTC
TRBV7-3	.	TRBJ2-3	TRBD2	CASSSIGGASTDTQYF	TGTGCCAGCAGTTCCATCGGGGGGGCGAGCACAGATACGCAGTATTTT
TRBV30	.	TRBJ1-4	.	CAWSLGGNEKLFF	TGTGCCTGGAGCCTGGGGGGTAATGAAAAACTGTTTTTT
TRBV5-1	.	TRBJ1-2	TRBD1	CASSYGTVGDPGYTF	TGCGCCAGCAGCTACGGGACAGTCGGGGATCCTGGCTACACCTTC
TRBV5-4	.	TRBJ2-4	.	CASRGAGGIQYF	TGTGCCAGCCGGGGGGCCGGGGGCATTCAGTACTTC
TRBV18	.	TRBJ1-2	.	CASSPTAAVYGYTF	TGTGCCAGCTCCCCTACGGCGGCCGTATATGGCTACACCTTC
TRBV5-6	.	TRBJ1-6	TRBD1	CASSRRQGLNSPLHF	TGTGCCAGCAGTAGAAGACAGGGCCTTAATTCACCCCTCCACTTT
TRBV5-6	.	TRBJ2-3	.	CASSLATDTQYF	TGTGCCAGCAGCTTGGCCACTGATACGCAGTATTTT
TRBV2	many	TRBJ1-1	TRBD1	CASVIRQGNTEAFF	TGTGCCAGCGTTATTCGACAGGGAAACACTGAAGCTTTCTTT
TRBV5-1	.	TRBJ2-3	TRBD1	CASSLEAGTGLADTQYF	TGCGCCAGCAGCTTGGAGGCCGGGACAGGGTTGGCAGATACGCAGTATTTT
TRBV10-1	.	TRBJ2-3	TRBD1	CASSASDRGATDTQYF	TGCGCCAGCAGCGCATCAGACAGGGGCGCAACAGATACGCAGTATTTT
TRBV11-2	.	TRBJ1-1	.	CASSSREVDTEAFF	TGTGCCAGCAGCTCTCGGGAGGTCGACACTGAAGCTTTCTTT
TRBV9	.	TRBJ1-4	.	CASSVGPRVGKLFF	TGTGCCAGCAGCGTAGGTCCCAGGGTCGGAAAACTGTTTTTT
TRBV6-4	.	TRBJ2-3	.	CASSDWGGADTQYF	TGTGCCAGCAGTGACTGGGGGGGCGCAGATACGCAGTATTTT
TRBV9	.	TRBJ1-4	.	CASSVGGYGELFF	TGTGCCAGCAGCGTGGGGGGGTACGGAGAACTGTTTTTT
TRBV7-2	.	TRBJ1-1	.	CASSSSVGGGAFF	TGTGCCAGCAGCTCTAGCGTAGGCGGCGGTGCTTTCTTT
TRBV6-1	few	TRBJ1-1	.	CASSGRGGGLNTEAFF	TGTGCCAGCAGTGGCAGGGGTGGAGGACTGAACACTGAAGCTTTCTTT
TRBV5-1	.	TRBJ2-1	TRBD1	CASSLPSGTGGAEQFF	TGCGCCAGCAGCCTGCCCTCCGGGACAGGGGGCGCCGAGCAGTTCTTC
TRBV30	.	TRBJ2-1	TRBD1	CAWSGRTGEAYNEQFF	TGTGCCTGGAGTGGGCGGACAGGGGAGGCCTACAATGAGCAGTTCTTC
TRBV6-5	few	TRBJ2-1	TRBD2	CASIDRRGSYNEQFF	TGTGCCAGTATCGACCGGCGGGGGTCCTACAATGAGCAGTTCTTC
TRBV25-1	.	TRBJ1-4	TRBD1	CASSEGGQTNEKLFF	TGTGCCAGCAGTGAGGGGGGACAGACTAATGAAAAACTGTTTTTT
TRBV5-1	once	TRBJ1-2	.	CASTAFDRNGGYTF	TGCGCCAGCACCGCCTTCGACAGGAATGGAGGCTACACCTTC
TRBV13	.	TRBJ2-5	TRBD1	CASSNGQAGETQYF	TGTGCCAGCAGCAATGGACAGGCCGGAGAGACCCAGTACTTC
TRBV3-1/TRBV3-2	once	TRBJ1-1	.	CASSQGPRGGSEAFF	TGTGCCAGCAGCCAAGGGCCAAGGGGGGGATCTGAAGCTTTCTTT
TRBV19	once	TRBJ1-5	.	CASSIMGQGHQPQHF	TGTGCCAGTAGTATAATGGGACAAGGTCATCAGCCCCAGCATTTT
TRBV7-9	.	TRBJ1-3	.	CASSQTGLTGNTIYF	TGTGCCAGCAGCCAAACGGGACTTACTGGAAACACCATATATTTT
TRBV30	.	TRBJ2-5	TRBD2	CAWNALAEETQYF	TGTGCCTGGAACGCACTAGCGGAGGAGACCCAGTACTTC
TRBV5-1	.	TRBJ1-2	TRBD1	CASSFSGGGGYTF	TGCGCCAGCAGCTTCTCAGGGGGCGGTGGCTACACCTTC
TRBV9	.	TRBJ1-5	.	CASSVAGQPNQPQHF	TGTGCCAGCAGCGTAGCTGGACAGCCCAATCAGCCCCAGCATTTT
TRBV3-1/TRBV3-2	.	TRBJ1-1	TRBD1	CASSQVGTATEAFF	TGTGCCAGCAGCCAAGTCGGGACAGCCACTGAAGCTTTCTTT
TRBV9	.	TRBJ2-3	.	CASSVGIALQADTQYF	TGTGCCAGCAGCGTAGGTATCGCGCTTCAGGCAGATACGCAGTATTTT
TRBV4-1	.	TRBJ1-2	.	CASSRSRLVADMHGYTF	TGCGCCAGCAGCCGGTCTCGTTTGGTAGCGGACATGCATGGCTACACCTTC
TRBV5-1	.	TRBJ1-1	.	CASSLLSRGNTEAFF	TGCGCCAGCAGCTTGCTGTCCAGGGGTAACACTGAAGCTTTCTTT
TRBV6-5	.	TRBJ2-1	TRBD2	CASSRSGGAGEQFF	TGTGCCAGCAGCCGTAGCGGGGGGGCAGGTGAGCAGTTCTTC
TRBV18	.	TRBJ1-5	.	CASSPGGEANQPQHF	TGTGCCAGCTCCCCCGGCGGGGAGGCCAATCAGCCCCAGCATTTT
TRBV3-1/TRBV3-2	.	TRBJ1-1	.	CASSTVATGTEAFF	TGTGCCAGCAGCACTGTTGCAACGGGGACTGAAGCTTTCTTT
TRBV28	.	TRBJ1-4	TRBD1	CASRTLRGRHEKLFF	TGTGCCAGCAGGACTCTAAGGGGGCGGCACGAAAAACTGTTTTTT
TRBV2	.	TRBJ1-1	TRBD1	CASSVPQGASEAFF	TGTGCCAGCAGTGTCCCTCAGGGGGCTTCGGAAGCTTTCTTT
TRBV19	.	TRBJ1-1	TRBD1	CASNARWAGGTEAFF	TGTGCCAGTAATGCTAGGTGGGCAGGGGGTACTGAAGCTTTCTTT
TRBV10-3	.	TRBJ1-6	.	CAISDIRGKNSPLHF	TGTGCCATCAGTGATATTAGGGGAAAGAATTCACCCCTCCACTTT
TRBV6-5	.	TRBJ1-1	.	CATVRDTLNTEAFF	TGTGCCACCGTCCGGGACACCTTGAACACTGAAGCTTTCTTT
TRBV15	.	TRBJ2-1	.	CATSREAGSRAFF	TGTGCCACCAGCAGAGAGGCGGGGTCACGAGCGTTCTTC
TRBV18	.	TRBJ1-1	.	CASSPRGSALTEAFF	TGTGCCAGCTCACCACGAGGGTCTGCCCTCACTGAAGCTTTCTTT